This TCR beta chain came from a study of blood T cell repertoires in COVID-19 (dated by TCRdb to the early 2020s). At the level of the whole study: Samples from collaborators originated in the United States, Italy and Spain and spanned both the acute and convalescent phases of COVID-19. The dataset comprised deeply sampled blood TCRbeta repertoires from subjects exposed to, actively infected with, or recovered from COVID-19. Samples were obtained from the ongoing ImmuneRACE study (first 160 participants) and from some 1,200 subjects provided by 6 global collaborators. A freely available public database, intended as a resource for researchers studying the immune response to SARS-CoV-2, is where the repertoires were released. The sample metadata nearly always contained a de-identified subject ID, COVID-19 status, age in years and sex. The prospective study material was composed of cDNA or gDNA derived from T cells, B-cell-depleted T cells, or PBMCs. HLA class I and class II types, where available, came from metadata supplied by the sample provider rather than from assay-based typing. Overall study results and their limits: Clinical and demographic metadata were provided uncurated, with the amount varying by source and participant.

As concerns this clone: It has no known antigen specificity. Base-call qualities are not available, and no considerably larger clone is one nucleotide away.

Whole blood was collected in K2EDTA tubes by collaborating institutions according to the institutions' own protocols. For TCRbeta analysis, collaborators shipped samples in one of three forms: frozen whole blood, isolated PBMCs, or DNA extracted from either of those sample types. TCRbeta CDR3 regions were amplified from genomic DNA by means of the immunoSEQ Assay, a bias-controlled multiplex PCR. The authors' pipeline ran thus. The number of nucleated cells in each sample was estimated by amplification of reference gene primers within the assay. Sequence reads were collapsed and filtered to measure the absolute abundance of every unique TCRbeta CDR3 rearrangement. For each sample, productive Simpson clonality was calculated as the square root of Simpson's diversity index over productive rearrangements. What TCRdb holds here is the immuneACCESS table cut down to in-frame rearrangements. Part of the clones is not present; checked against another copy, under half of the missing clones reflect an unresolved V gene, and the others are unexplained. V and J calls and clone size follow that table, whereas D and trimming were derived from the DNA. The sample has about 220,000 clones on record, around 81% of them singletons. The ten largest clonotypes hold roughly 2.4% of the sample.

The CDR3 runs 18 amino acids, cysteine and phenylalanine included. Only CDR3 DNA is held: 54 bases, read in frame from base 1. The CDR1 and CDR2 encoded by the germline V gene (reference sequence) are SGHKS and YYEKEE. Compared with germline, V lacks 0 bases and J lacks 4 bases; bases without a gene match: 13. The V and J segments used are TRBV5-5 and TRBJ1-2; TRBD1 aligns with 9 central bases. Sequencing was carried out using peripheral blood. The receptor comes from a woman aged 55-70 years with acute or convalescent COVID-19. In nucleotides, the sequence is TGTGCCAGCAGCTTGGACAGGGGGCGGTTTCGGGTTTTCTATGGCTACACCTTC. Its translation reads: CASSLDRGRFRVFYGYTF. The reference TRBV5-5 and TRBJ1-2 proteins fill in what lies around the CDR3, so the full variable domain reads DAGVTQSPTHLIKTRGQQVTLRCSPISGHKSVSWYQQVLGQGPQFIFQYYEKEERGRGNFPDRFSARQFPNYSSELNVNALLLGDSALYLCASSLDRGRFRVFYGYTFGSGTRLTVV.